The rows below give T cell receptor beta chains drawn from one sample of a study of blood T cell repertoires in COVID-19. The repertoire was sequenced with immunoSEQ multiplex PCR; TCRdb's copy has only in-frame clones and lacks some. This sample has around 400,000 clones, with nearly 90% found just once. The specimen sequenced was PBMCs or T cells enriched from blood (not recorded which). These receptors were obtained from a woman in her 30s who had recovered from COVID-19. CDR3s include the opening cysteine and the closing phenylalanine or tryptophan. Fields, in order: J gene, V gene, CDR3 protein.

>TRBJ2-1|TRBV10-1
CASSRPGGNEQFF
>TRBJ2-5|TRBV28
CASIRSGGETQYF
>TRBJ2-1|TRBV30
CAWSVRTSGRTEQFF
>TRBJ2-1|TRBV11-3
CASSPPGTGQYEQFF
>TRBJ2-1|TRBV5-1
CASSLSGNYNEQFF
>TRBJ1-6|TRBV28
CASSSVGRGPDNSPLHF
>TRBJ2-7|TRBV11-2
CASSFVFGGRSYEQYF
>TRBJ1-6|TRBV7-9
CASSLPGQKNSPLHF
>TRBJ2-5|TRBV14
CASSQEASGGLNF
>TRBJ2-7|TRBV9
CASSVEPGRRSEQYF
>TRBJ2-5|TRBV27
CASSQVSSLQGRRETQYF
>TRBJ2-2|TRBV7-3
CASSATGGVSTGELFF
>TRBJ2-7|TRBV19
CASSISPRGYEQYF
>TRBJ1-2|TRBV12-3/TRBV12-4
CASRDRETFGYTF
>TRBJ2-1|TRBV27
CASSLLFGSSYNEQFF
>TRBJ1-1|TRBV6-5
CASSYRGEGTEAFF
>TRBJ1-1|TRBV5-1
CASGGEMGTEAFF
>TRBJ2-1|TRBV7-9
CASSLVAGGAYNEQFF
>TRBJ2-1|TRBV11-2
CASSRLAGGWEQFF
>TRBJ1-3|TRBV7-9
CASSLDNYSGNTIYF
>TRBJ2-1|TRBV30
CAWSTGTSDEQFF
>TRBJ2-1|TRBV11-2
CASSRVSGRGYNEQFF
>TRBJ2-7|TRBV7-3
CASSWGQGYEQYF
>TRBJ1-4|TRBV9
CASSPQGAFEKLFF
>TRBJ1-1|TRBV30
CAWSFNRGLGTEAFF